The rows below give T cell receptor beta chains drawn from one sample of a study of T cell repertoires in cytomegalovirus infection. TCRdb re-analysed the reads in MiXCR, keeping a single row per CDR3 protein. Seen here are roughly 160,000 distinct CDR3 sequences, about 20% observed once, and the top ten hold under 30%. Which antigens these TCRs recognize remains unknown. The material sequenced was CD8+ T cells from cultured PBMCs, taken from culture after CMV antigen stimulation. The receptors originated from a human donor in good health (CMV status not recorded). Some clones in this sample may be carry-over from other donors' samples. CDR3s include the opening cysteine and the closing phenylalanine or tryptophan. A D gene is named only where the DNA matches it firmly. Expanded clones get a size class; other rows say once, few or many, or leave the size out.

d_call	v_call	j_call	clone_size	cdr3_nt	cdr3_aa
TRBD1	TRBV30	TRBJ2-3	.	TGTGCCTGGATAGGGACAGGGGCAGATACGCAGTATTTT	CAWIGTGADTQYF
.	TRBV25-1	TRBJ1-1	few	TGTGCCAGCAGTGACTTGCCTGGGACTGAAGCTTTCTTT	CASSDLPGTEAFF
.	TRBV7-2	TRBJ1-2	once	TGTGCCAGCAGCTCAGGGACCTGGGACTATGGCTACACCTTC	CASSSGTWDYGYTF
.	TRBV6-5	TRBJ1-2	few	TGTGCCAGCAGTGTGAGTGCCGGACCCGCATCCGGCTACACCTTC	CASSVSAGPASGYTF
.	TRBV28	TRBJ2-7	.	TGTGCCAGCAGACATACACCTTACGAGCAGTACTTC	CASRHTPYEQYF
.	TRBV20-1	TRBJ2-1	.	TGCAGTGCTAGGGGGTTATCTGAAAGCGGACCCGAGCAGTTCTTC	CSARGLSESGPEQFF
TRBD2	TRBV12-3/TRBV12-4	TRBJ2-3	.	TGTGCCAGCAGTTTTTCATCACTAGCGGTTTTCACAGATACGCAGTATTTT	CASSFSSLAVFTDTQYF
.	TRBV12-3/TRBV12-4	TRBJ2-7	few	TGTGCCACCGCACCGGGTCCCTACTTAAAGCAGTACTTC	CATAPGPYLKQYF
.	TRBV11-2	TRBJ2-2	.	TGTGCCAGCCCTCCGGGCGGTGTAATAGACACCGGGGAGCTGCTTTTT	CASPPGGVIDTGELLF
.	TRBV27	TRBJ1-2	few	TGTGCCAGCAGGGCAGATCGTGACTATGGCTACACCTTC	CASRADRDYGYTF
.	TRBV11-2	TRBJ2-7	many	TGTGCCAGCAGCTTTAGGACACCCAGCTCCTACGAGCAGTACTTC	CASSFRTPSSYEQYF
.	TRBV7-9	TRBJ2-5	few	TGTGCCAGCAGCTTAAGTACCCCGCAAGAGACCCAGTACTTC	CASSLSTPQETQYF
.	TRBV30	TRBJ1-2	.	TGTGCCTGGAGTGATCAGGGCTATGGCTACACCTTC	CAWSDQGYGYTF
.	TRBV7-8	TRBJ1-5	.	TGTGCCAGCAGCTTAGCTAGACAGGGCAATCAGCCCCAGCATTTT	CASSLARQGNQPQHF
.	TRBV9	TRBJ2-3	few	TGTGCCAGCAGCGTAGGTGAAGCGCGGGCCACAGATACGCAGTATTTT	CASSVGEARATDTQYF
.	TRBV5-3	TRBJ1-5	.	TGTGCCAGAAGCTACAGGAAACATAGCAATCAGCCCCAGCATTTT	CARSYRKHSNQPQHF
.	TRBV7-9	TRBJ1-1	.	TGTGCCAGCAGCTTGGGACGGGCTGAAGCTTTCTTT	CASSLGRAEAFF
TRBD1	TRBV7-9	TRBJ2-7	few	TGTGCCAGCAGCTCCGGACAGGGTGGGTGGTACGAGCAGTACTTC	CASSSGQGGWYEQYF
TRBD2	TRBV12-3/TRBV12-4	TRBJ2-1	few	TGTGCCAGCAGTTTACCAGGACTAGCGACTGAGCAGTTCTTC	CASSLPGLATEQFF
.	TRBV12-3/TRBV12-4	TRBJ1-4	.	TGTGCCAGCAGTTTAAACCAGGGTCCTAATGAAAAACTGTTTTTT	CASSLNQGPNEKLFF
.	TRBV2	TRBJ1-1	few	TGTGCCAGCCAAGGGAGGTTCCGAGCTTTCTTT	CASQGRFRAFF
.	TRBV30	TRBJ1-6	.	TGTGCCTGGACTCCTCTGGGGTATTCACCCCTCCACTTT	CAWTPLGYSPLHF
.	TRBV12-3/TRBV12-4	TRBJ2-1	once	TGTGCCAGCAGTCCCCCCGGGATCAATGAGCAGTTCTTC	CASSPPGINEQFF
.	TRBV6-6	TRBJ1-6	.	TGTGCCACAGGCGATGACGGCTCCTATAATTCACCCCTCCACTTT	CATGDDGSYNSPLHF
.	TRBV6-5	TRBJ1-3	few	TGTGCCAGCAGTTACTCGTCCGGGGCGGGAAACACCATATATTTT	CASSYSSGAGNTIYF
.	TRBV7-9	TRBJ1-3	few	TGTGCCAGCAGCTTAGTACAGGGAGGGAGAAACACCATATATTTT	CASSLVQGGRNTIYF
TRBD2	TRBV19	TRBJ2-1	.	TGTGCCAGTAGTCGACTAGCGGGGGCGGGGAATGAGCAGTTCTTC	CASSRLAGAGNEQFF
.	TRBV7-9	TRBJ2-5	few	TGTGCCAGCAGTCCTATCGGGACTGAAGAGACCCAGTACTTC	CASSPIGTEETQYF
TRBD1	TRBV15	TRBJ1-2	few	TGTGCCACCATCTACGACAGGGGGGGAGTTAGCTACACCTTC	CATIYDRGGVSYTF
.	TRBV19	TRBJ1-4	.	TGTGCCAGTAGCACGCCGGGACTACAACTGTTTTTT	CASSTPGLQLFF
.	TRBV12-3/TRBV12-4	TRBJ2-1	.	TGTGCCAGCAGAAACAGGGAAACCAATGAGCAGTTCTTC	CASRNRETNEQFF